This T cell receptor (beta chain) was captured in a study of T cells in Graves' hyperthyroidism and ophthalmopathy. Study details: Before treatment of any kind, peripheral blood was taken at initial diagnosis. General observations from the study: The model forecast ophthalmopathy, anticipating it by a median roughly 6.5 months before onset.

CDR3 length equals 14 residues. The ends were cut back, 3 bases at V and 2 bases at J, with 9 bases in the middle. Germline CDR1 is KGHDR and CDR2 is SFDVKD. Exclusion of patients followed from uncontrolled infection, other autoimmune disease, pregnancy or lactation. Diagnoses used clinical symptoms, serum thyroxine and TRAb, thyroid ultrasound and orbital computed tomography. The source material, RNA transcripts, was used to amplify TCR beta CDR3 regions. First-round RT-PCR with HTBI primers amplified the TCR CDR3 region. TCRdb ran MiXCR on the multiplex PCR reads and lists one entry per CDR3 protein. The table lists around 450,000 distinct CDR3 sequences, around 16% of them singletons. This clonotype was observed many times. Its antigen is undetermined.

This receptor was identified in a young woman with Graves' hyperthyroidism. The V gene is TRBV24-1, the J gene TRBJ1-1; D gene unclear. The sequencing sample was made of blood. The CDR3 sequence: CATSDIGDNTEAFF. The CDR3 nucleotides are TGTGCCACCAGTGATATCGGAGACAACACTGAAGCTTTCTTT.